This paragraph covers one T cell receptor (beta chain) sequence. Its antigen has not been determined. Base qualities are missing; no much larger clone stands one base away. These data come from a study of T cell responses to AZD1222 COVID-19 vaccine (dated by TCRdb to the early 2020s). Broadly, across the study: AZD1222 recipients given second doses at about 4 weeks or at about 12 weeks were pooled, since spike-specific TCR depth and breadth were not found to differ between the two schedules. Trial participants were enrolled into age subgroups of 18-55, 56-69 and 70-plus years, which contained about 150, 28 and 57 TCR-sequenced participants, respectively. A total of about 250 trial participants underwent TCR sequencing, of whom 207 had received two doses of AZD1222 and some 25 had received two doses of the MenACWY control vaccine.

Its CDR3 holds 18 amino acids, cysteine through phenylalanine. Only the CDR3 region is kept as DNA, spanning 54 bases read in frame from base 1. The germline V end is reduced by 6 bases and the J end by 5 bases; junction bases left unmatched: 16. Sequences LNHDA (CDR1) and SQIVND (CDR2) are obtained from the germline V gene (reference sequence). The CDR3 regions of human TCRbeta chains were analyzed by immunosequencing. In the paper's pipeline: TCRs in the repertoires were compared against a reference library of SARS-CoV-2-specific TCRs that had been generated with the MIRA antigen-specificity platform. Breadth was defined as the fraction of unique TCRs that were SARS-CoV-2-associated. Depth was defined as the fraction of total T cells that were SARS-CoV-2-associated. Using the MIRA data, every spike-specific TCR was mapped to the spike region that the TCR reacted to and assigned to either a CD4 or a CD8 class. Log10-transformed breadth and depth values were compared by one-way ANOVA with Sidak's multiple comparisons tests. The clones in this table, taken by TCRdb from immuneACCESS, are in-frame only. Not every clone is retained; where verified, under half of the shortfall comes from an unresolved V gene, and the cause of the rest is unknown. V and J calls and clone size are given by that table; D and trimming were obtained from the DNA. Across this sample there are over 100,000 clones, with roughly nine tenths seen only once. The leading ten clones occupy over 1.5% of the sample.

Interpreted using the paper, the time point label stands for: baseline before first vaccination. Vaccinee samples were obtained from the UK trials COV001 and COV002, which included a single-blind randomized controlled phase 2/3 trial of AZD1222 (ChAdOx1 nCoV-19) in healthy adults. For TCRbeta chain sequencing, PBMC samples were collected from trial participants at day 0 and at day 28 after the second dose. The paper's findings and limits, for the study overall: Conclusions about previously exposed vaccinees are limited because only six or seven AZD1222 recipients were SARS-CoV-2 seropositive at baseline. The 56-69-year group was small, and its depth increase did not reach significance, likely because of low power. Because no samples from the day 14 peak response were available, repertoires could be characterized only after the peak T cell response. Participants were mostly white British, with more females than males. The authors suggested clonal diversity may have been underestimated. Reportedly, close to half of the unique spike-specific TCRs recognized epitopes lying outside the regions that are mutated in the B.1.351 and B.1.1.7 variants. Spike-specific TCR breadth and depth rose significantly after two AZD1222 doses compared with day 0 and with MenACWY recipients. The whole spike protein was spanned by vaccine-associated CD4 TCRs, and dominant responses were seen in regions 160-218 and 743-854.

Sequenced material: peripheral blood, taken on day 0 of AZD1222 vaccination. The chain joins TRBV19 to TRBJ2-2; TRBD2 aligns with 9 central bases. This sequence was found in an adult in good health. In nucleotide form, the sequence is TGTGCCAGTAGAAGTTTGGGACTAGCAGAAGGGGGAACCGGGGAGCTGTTTTTT. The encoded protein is CASRSLGLAEGGTGELFF.